The 27 T cell receptor beta chains below were found in one sample sequenced in a study of long-term antiretroviral therapy in people with HIV. Survey-level immunoSEQ v3.0 assays were run. The assay was immunoSEQ multiplex PCR, and TCRdb's table has in-frame clones only and misses some. The sample includes about 20,000 clones, approximately 77% of them seen just once. Specimen: unsorted PBMCs, collected less than 2.5 years after starting antiretroviral therapy. The receptors derive from a man aged 35 to 55 with HIV.

The J gene is TRBJ1-2, the V gene TRBV19, with TRBD1 matching 8 bases. This CDR3 is built from 13 residues. Trimming at V came to 6 bases and at J to 8 bases, leaving 8 bases not matched to a gene. CDR1 and CDR2 from the germline V gene are LNHDA and SQIVND (reference sequence). CDR3 sequence: CASRKQGGDGYTF. CDR3 in DNA: TGTGCCAGTAGGAAACAGGGGGGAGACGGCTACACCTTC.

The V and J genes are TRBV25-1 and TRBJ2-7, with 11 bases that match TRBD1. The germline CDR1 and CDR2 sequences are MGHDK and SYGVNS. V dropped 3 bases and J dropped 8; count of bases not matched to a gene: 6. The CDR3 covers 14 residues. The CDR3 DNA reads as TGTGCCAGCAGTGATTTTGGACAGGGGGCCAAGCAGTACTTC. This sequence encodes CASSDFGQGAKQYF.

The chain combines TRBV7-8 with TRBJ1-2, with TRBD1 matching over 8 bases. Germline V CDR1 and CDR2: SGHVS, FQNEAQ. This CDR3 region has 15 residues. With V trimmed by 0 bases and J by 7 bases, 7 bases remained unmatched. The DNA for the CDR3 is TGTGCCAGCAGCTTAGCGGGGCAGGGGGCATTTGGCTACACCTTC. Its protein product is CASSLAGQGAFGYTF.

The chain combines TRBV29-1 with TRBJ2-2; D uncertain. Trimming stripped 5 bases from V and 3 bases from J, with 4 bases between. Germline assignment: CDR1 SQVTM and CDR2 ANQGSEA. The CDR3 spans 11 residues. The CDR3 sequence: CSVIDTGELFF. CDR3 DNA sequence: TGCAGCGTTATCGACACCGGGGAGCTGTTTTTT.

The chain combines TRBV10-2 with TRBJ1-5; D unclear. The germline V gene encodes CDR1 WSHSY and CDR2 SAAADI. CDR3 length: 13 residues. Trimming cost V 1 base and J 0 bases, with 1 base left between them. This chain's CDR3 is CASSEYSNQPQHF. The CDR3 nucleotides read TGCGCCAGCAGTGAGTATAGCAATCAGCCCCAGCATTTT.

The CDR3 reads CASSWDSDQPQHF. The CDR3 coding sequence is TGTGCCAGCAGTTGGGACAGCGATCAGCCCCAGCATTTT. V and J are TRBV28 and TRBJ1-5; 7 bases match TRBD1. CDR1 MDHEN and CDR2 SYDVKM come from the germline V gene. V lost 4 bases and J lost 5; bases outside the gene matches: 2. The CDR3 covers 13 residues.

This clone occurred a few times. The V gene is TRBV11-1, the J gene TRBJ2-1; D is undetermined. This CDR3 spans 13 amino acids. V was cut by 5 bases and J by 6 bases, with 11 bases left in between. Germline CDR1 reads SGHAT; CDR2 reads FQDESV (reference sequence). The CDR3 DNA sequence: TGTGCCAGCAGCGGACGGACGGGCAATGAGCAGTTCTTC. It is translated as CASSGRTGNEQFF.

CDR3 in DNA: TGTGCCACCAGCAGAGGTACAGGGGGCTCCTACAATGAGCAGTTCTTC. Its protein is CATSRGTGGSYNEQFF. The rearrangement uses TRBV15 and TRBJ2-1; 8 nucleotides align to TRBD1. The V segment lost 1 base and the J segment 0 bases; nucleotides outside the gene matches: 2. This CDR3 region has 16 residues. Germline CDR1 reads LNHNV; CDR2 reads YYDKDF (reference sequence).

The chain has TRBV28 and TRBJ1-2, with D possibly TRBD1 on 6 matching bases. The length of the CDR3 is 15 residues. The germline V gene has CDR1 MDHEN and CDR2 SYDVKM. Trimming cost V 6 bases and J 5 bases, with 19 bases left between them. The CDR3, as DNA: TGTGCCAGCAGGAGTTGGGGGAGAGGGGGGTATGGCTACACCTTC. Its translation: CASRSWGRGGYGYTF.

The chain combines TRBV6-5 with TRBJ2-1; D not certain. The ends were cut back, 6 bases at V and 4 bases at J, with 10 bases in the middle. This CDR3 is built from 13 residues. Per germline, CDR1 MNHEY and CDR2 SVGAGI. CDR3 DNA: TGTGCCAGCAGATTAGGCGGATACAATGAGCAGTTCTTC. This translates into CASRLGGYNEQFF.

The chain carries TRBV7-8 and TRBJ2-7; D may be TRBD1 (6 bases). The length of the CDR3 is 12 residues. The V end was cut by 0 bases, the J end by 6 bases, with 6 bases between. Germline V gene data show CDR1 as SGHVS and CDR2 as FQNEAQ. The CDR3 nucleotides read TGTGCCAGCAGCTTAGCCAGGGGCGAGCAGTACTTC. It codes for CASSLARGEQYF. The whole variable domain, filled in from reference TRBV7-8 and TRBJ2-7, reads GAGVSQSPRYKVAKRGQDVALRCDPISGHVSLFWYQQALGQGPEFLTYFQNEAQLDKSGLPSDRFFAERPEGSVSTLKIQRTQQEDSAVYLCASSLARGEQYFGPGTRLTVT.

This clone occurred once. The rearrangement joins TRBV7-9 to TRBJ1-1, with no clear D. Deletions cut 2 bases from V and 0 bases from J, with 7 bases between. CDR3 length equals 14 residues. Germline V gene lookup returns CDR1 SEHNR and CDR2 FQNEAQ (reference sequence). CDR3 nucleotide sequence: TGTGCCAGCAGCTTAAGTACGATGAACACTGAAGCTTTCTTT. As protein: CASSLSTMNTEAFF.

This rearrangement joins TRBV5-6 to TRBJ2-7; D is perhaps TRBD1 or TRBD2 (5 bases each). Germline loops: CDR1 SGHDT, CDR2 YYEEEE. This CDR3 has 13 amino acids. V lost 4 bases and J lost 2, with 10 bases in between. DNA of the CDR3: TGTGCCAGCAGCCCGGGACCAGCCTACGAGCAGTACTTC. Its translation is CASSPGPAYEQYF.

The chain links TRBV6-6 to TRBJ2-3; 8 nucleotides line up with TRBD2. Germline lookup yields CDR1 MNHNY and CDR2 SVGAGI (reference sequence). CDR3 length: 15 amino acids. The J segment lost 2 bases and the V segment lost 1 base, leaving 2 bases of the junction unmatched. CDR3 nucleotides: TGTGCCAGCAGTTACTGGCGGGGGGACACAGATACGCAGTATTTT. Amino acids: CASSYWRGDTDTQYF.

This chain uses TRBV10-2 with TRBJ2-1, with 8 positions matching TRBD2. Trimming cost V 3 bases and J 4 bases; bases outside gene matches: 5. CDR1 and CDR2 (germline): WSHSY, SAAADI. This CDR3 spans 15 amino acids. CDR3 loop: CASSEIAGLYNEQFF. CDR3 DNA sequence: TGCGCCAGCAGTGAAATAGCGGGACTATACAATGAGCAGTTCTTC.

The J gene is TRBJ1-1, the V gene TRBV7-3; D ambiguous. V gave up 2 bases and J gave up 6 bases, with 10 bases separating them. The germline gives CDR1 SGHTA, CDR2 FQGTGA. This CDR3 comprises 13 residues. The CDR3 here is CASSLEWRAEAFF. CDR3 DNA: TGTGCCAGCAGCTTAGAGTGGAGGGCTGAAGCTTTCTTT.

V is TRBV7-6 and J is TRBJ2-2; D is perhaps TRBD2 (6 bases). Trimming left V 4 bases short and J 4 bases short, with 10 bases between. This CDR3 has 14 residues. The germline V gene has CDR1 SGHVS and CDR2 FNYEAQ. CDR3 coding DNA: TGTGCCAGCAGCTCGGGACTTTCCACCGGGGAGCTGTTTTTT. It encodes CASSSGLSTGELFF.

In DNA, the CDR3 is TGTGCCAGTAGTATTCCGGGGATCTACGAGCAGTACTTC. It specifies CASSIPGIYEQYF. The chain couples TRBV19 to TRBJ2-7, with D perhaps matching TRBD2 (5 bases). Germline V gene sequence: CDR1 LNHDA, CDR2 SQIVND (reference sequence). Trimming took 3 bases from V and 3 from J, leaving 9 bases between them. CDR3 length: 13 residues.

This chain uses TRBV7-9 with TRBJ1-4; D perhaps matches TRBD1 (5 bases). CDR3 size: 15 residues. Trimming shortened V by 1 base and J by 5 bases, and 11 bases separated the two germline ends. Germline CDR1 and CDR2: SEHNR and FQNEAQ (reference sequence). The CDR3 sequence is CASSLGPSGNEKLFF. DNA for the CDR3: TGTGCCAGCAGCTTAGGTCCCTCAGGGAATGAAAAACTGTTTTTT.

The V call is TRBV7-3, the J call TRBJ2-1; no clear D. CDR1 SGHTA and CDR2 FQGTGA come from the germline V gene. The V gene lost 10 bases and the J gene lost 4 bases, with 14 bases spanning the gap. This CDR3 is 13 amino acids long. The CDR3 DNA follows: TGTGCCATCTCTCTCTCGGTATACAATGAGCAGTTCTTC. It codes for CAISLSVYNEQFF.

This clone was recorded once. This rearrangement joins TRBV28 to TRBJ1-2, with 12 positions matching TRBD1. The junction had 18 bases not matched to a gene; V was cut back by 6 bases and J by 1 base. Germline values: CDR1 MDHEN, CDR2 SYDVKM. The CDR3 length is 20 residues. In DNA, the CDR3 is TGTGCCAGCAGCTCGCCCCTTCCTGGGGACAGGGGGCTTAATAACTATGGCTACACCTTC. Translated: CASSSPLPGDRGLNNYGYTF.

The chain recombines TRBV6-6 with TRBJ2-7; D is possibly TRBD1 (5 bases). In germline, CDR1 is MNHNY, CDR2 SVGAGI (reference sequence). This CDR3 comprises 13 residues. Trimming took off 5 bases at V and 3 bases at J, with 11 bases between the two ends. The CDR3 nucleotides are TGTGCCAGCAGTGACCCGGACAACTACGAGCAGTACTTC. Its protein is CASSDPDNYEQYF.

The V gene is TRBV27, the J gene TRBJ2-1; 10 nucleotides align to TRBD2. CDR3 length equals 16 residues. Per germline, CDR1 MNHEY and CDR2 SMNVEV (reference sequence). V lost 2 bases to trimming and J lost 8 bases; unmatched junction nucleotides: 9. CDR3 in amino acids: CASSLLSSGSADEQFF. The CDR3 nucleotides are TGTGCCAGCAGTTTACTATCTAGCGGGAGCGCGGATGAGCAGTTCTTC.

This rearrangement joins TRBV4-3 to TRBJ2-3, with 8 positions matching TRBD1. This CDR3 comprises 17 residues. Germline V gene lookup returns CDR1 LGHNA and CDR2 YSLEER. V gave up 4 bases and J gave up 2 bases; unmatched junction bases: 11. CDR3 nucleotides: TGCGCCAGCAGCCCATCAACCGGGACAGGTTACACAGATACGCAGTATTTT. Its protein product is CASSPSTGTGYTDTQYF.

This clone is classed as medium-sized. The V and J genes are TRBV10-3 and TRBJ1-6, with TRBD1 as a possible D gene (5 bases). Trimming stripped 6 bases from V and 5 bases from J, with 14 bases between. Germline CDR1 reads ENHRY; CDR2 reads SYGVKD. This CDR3 region has 15 residues. CDR3 bases: TGTGCCATCAGCCAGGGATCCCCTGATAATTCACCCCTCCACTTT. Its translation is CAISQGSPDNSPLHF.

The V call is TRBV19, the J call TRBJ1-2, with D unresolved. Germline V gene data show CDR1 as LNHDA and CDR2 as SQIVND (reference sequence). Trimming stripped 10 bases from V and 8 bases from J, with 8 bases between. The CDR3 totals 9 residues. The CDR3 spells CATGAGYTF. Here the CDR3 DNA reads TGTGCCACAGGTGCCGGCTACACCTTC.

V usage is TRBV4-3 and J usage is TRBJ2-7; D is uncertain. Germline-derived CDR1 and CDR2 are LGHNA and YSLEER. The V end lost 0 bases, the J end lost 3 bases, and 9 bases lay between the germline ends. CDR3 length: 14 amino acids. CDR3 residues: CASSQERHSYEQYF. The CDR3 DNA reads as TGCGCCAGCAGCCAAGAGCGACACAGCTACGAGCAGTACTTC.